The clone carrying this T cell receptor beta chain was counted a few times. What it binds is not known. The data were taken from a study of T cell clones after liver transplantation. The V gene's germline CDR1 is SGHRS and CDR2 YFSETQ. The V end was cut by 0 bases, the J end by 3 bases, with 16 bases between. This CDR3 has 16 residues. Method: immunoSEQ multiplex PCR; TCRdb's copy keeps in-frame clones and lacks some. Here the sample spans about 71,000 clones, 80% being singletons. Study outcomes and limitations: Low donor cell numbers restricted donor-reactive repertoire measurement in a couple of subjects.

The clonotype was recovered from a human patient who received a liver transplant. Some T cells may have originated in the graft donor. The source material was CD4+ T cells from blood, sampled 12 months after liver transplant. The chain employs TRBV5-1 and TRBJ2-7; D is ambiguous. The CDR3 spells CASSLALSRTDYEQYF. The CDR3 coding sequence is TGCGCCAGCAGCTTGGCCCTTTCCAGGACGGACTACGAGCAGTACTTC.